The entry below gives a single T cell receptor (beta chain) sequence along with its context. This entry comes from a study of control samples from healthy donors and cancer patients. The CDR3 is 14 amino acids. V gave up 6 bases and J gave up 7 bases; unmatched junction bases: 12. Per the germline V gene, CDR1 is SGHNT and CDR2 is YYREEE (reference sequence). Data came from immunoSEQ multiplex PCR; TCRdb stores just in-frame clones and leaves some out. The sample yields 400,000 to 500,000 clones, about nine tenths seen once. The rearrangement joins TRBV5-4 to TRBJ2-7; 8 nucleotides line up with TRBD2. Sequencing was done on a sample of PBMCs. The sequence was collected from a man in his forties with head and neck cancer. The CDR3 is CASTIGGGTREQYF. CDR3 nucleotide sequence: TGTGCCAGCACCATCGGGGGGGGGACGAGGGAGCAGTACTTC.